This TCR beta chain stems from a study of shared clonotypes between healthy human individuals. Using immunoSEQ multiplex PCR, the repertoire was profiled, and TCRdb retains in-frame clones only, with some absent. The table has about 680,000 clones, about 91% seen once. The CDR3 loop spans 15 amino acids. Germline V gives CDR1 MGHRA, CDR2 YSYEKL. Deletions cut 1 base from V and 0 bases from J, with 8 bases between. Naive CD8 cells comprised CD45RO-negative, CCR7-positively selected cells, excluding terminally differentiated effector memory CD45RA+ cells. The clonotype originates from a man aged 25-45 years in good health. Sequenced material: naive CD8+ T cells sorted from blood. The chain couples TRBV4-1 to TRBJ2-3; D is unresolved. The CDR3 protein is CASSQGTASTDTQYF. The CDR3 nucleotides read TGCGCCAGCAGCCAAGGGACCGCTAGCACAGATACGCAGTATTTT.